This record covers a single TCR beta chain. The TCR beta profiling, which covered VDJ combination and CDR3 sequence, was carried out using genomic DNA as the template. Via MiXCR, TCRdb re-called the reads, giving one row per CDR3 protein. The data contain some 150,000 distinct CDR3 sequences, 70% to 75% of them singletons. In patients chosen for sequencing, flow cytometry had shown CD8+CD57+ cell expansion. Each patient carried a diagnosis of severe acquired aplastic anemia. This record comes from a study of CD8+CD57+ T cells in acquired aplastic anemia. V was trimmed by 6 bases and J by 2 bases, leaving 12 bases between them. CDR1 MNHEY and CDR2 SVGAGI come from the germline V gene. This CDR3 region has 14 residues.

The chain is built from TRBV6-5 and TRBJ2-3; D remains ambiguous. The sequence was obtained from a human donor with aplastic anemia. The source material was sorted CD4+, CD8+, or CD8+CD57+ T cells (not recorded which) from PBMCs. The DNA of the CDR3 is TGTGCCAGCAGAGGTGGGATGCTCACAGATACGCAGTATTTT. Translation gives CASRGGMLTDTQYF.